This T cell receptor beta chain appears in the sequencing data of a study of blood T cell repertoires in COVID-19. Study at large: From the United States, Italy and Spain came samples of acute and convalescent COVID-19.

Original handling: Amplification from reference gene primers served as the basis for estimated nucleated cell counts. Clones were sequenced by immunoSEQ multiplex PCR, and TCRdb holds only the in-frame ones, with some missing. Clone size and the V and J calls come from that table; the DNA yielded D and trimming. The sample yields some 150,000 clones, 80% seen once. The sequence came from a man aged 55 to 69 with acute or convalescent COVID-19. The sequencing sample was made of peripheral blood.

The CDR3 DNA reads as TGTGCCTGTCCACAGGGGGCTTTGTACGTTCCGTTTTTT. Translating it yields CACPQGALYVPFF. This sequence joins TRBV30 and TRBJ1-4; 9 bases align to TRBD1. In germline, CDR1 is GTSNPN, CDR2 SVGIG (reference sequence). Germline trimming cut 6 bases from V and 16 bases from J; bases unmatched to any gene: 15. The CDR3 length is 13 residues.